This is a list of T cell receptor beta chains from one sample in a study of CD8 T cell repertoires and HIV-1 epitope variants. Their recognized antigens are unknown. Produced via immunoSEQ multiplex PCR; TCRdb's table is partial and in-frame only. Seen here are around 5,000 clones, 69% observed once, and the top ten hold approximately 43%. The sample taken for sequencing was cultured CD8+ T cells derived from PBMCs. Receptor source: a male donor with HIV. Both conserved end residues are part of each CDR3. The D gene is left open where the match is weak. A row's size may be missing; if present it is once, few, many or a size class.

CDR3nt: TGTGCCAGCAGTCCCATTGGGACAGGAGAAGCTTTCTTT
CDR3aa: CASSPIGTGEAFF
j_gene: TRBJ1-1
d_gene: TRBD1
abundance: few
v_gene: TRBV28

CDR3nt: TGTGCCAGTAGGTCAGCGGGACAGGGCTTCTACGAGCAGTACTTC
CDR3aa: CASRSAGQGFYEQYF
j_gene: TRBJ2-7
d_gene: TRBD1
abundance: few
v_gene: TRBV19

CDR3nt: TGCGCCAGCAGCTTGGGTTACGGTGCGGATGAGCAGTTCTTC
CDR3aa: CASSLGYGADEQFF
j_gene: TRBJ2-1
d_gene: NA
abundance: NA
v_gene: TRBV5-1

CDR3nt: TGTGCCAGCAGTGAAGCGTCAGGGGTCGAGGGGACTGAAGCTTTCTTT
CDR3aa: CASSEASGVEGTEAFF
j_gene: TRBJ1-1
d_gene: NA
abundance: NA
v_gene: TRBV6-1

CDR3nt: TGTGCCAGCTCAGCGGACAGGTCTCAAGAGACCCAGTACTTC
CDR3aa: CASSADRSQETQYF
j_gene: TRBJ2-5
d_gene: TRBD1
abundance: few
v_gene: TRBV18

CDR3nt: TGCGCCAGCAGTGAGGGGTCACCCCTCCACTTT
CDR3aa: CASSEGSPLHF
j_gene: TRBJ1-6
d_gene: NA
abundance: NA
v_gene: TRBV10-2

CDR3nt: TGTGCCAGCACGTCTGGGACAGGGGGTTACAATGAGCAGTTCTTC
CDR3aa: CASTSGTGGYNEQFF
j_gene: TRBJ2-1
d_gene: TRBD1
abundance: NA
v_gene: TRBV27

CDR3nt: TGTGCCAGCAGTCAACGGACAGGGTTGAACATTCAGTACTTC
CDR3aa: CASSQRTGLNIQYF
j_gene: TRBJ2-4
d_gene: TRBD1
abundance: NA
v_gene: TRBV28

CDR3nt: TGTGCCAGCAGTCTTCTCTTGATCTCCTACGAGCAGTACTTC
CDR3aa: CASSLLLISYEQYF
j_gene: TRBJ2-7
d_gene: NA
abundance: NA
v_gene: TRBV28

CDR3nt: TGTGCCAGCAGTTACGACGGGGCTAGCGGGGAGACCCAGTACTTC
CDR3aa: CASSYDGASGETQYF
j_gene: TRBJ2-5
d_gene: TRBD2
abundance: NA
v_gene: TRBV6-5

CDR3nt: TGTGCCAGCAGCTTCGGAGGGGGCGCAGATACGCAGTATTTT
CDR3aa: CASSFGGGADTQYF
j_gene: TRBJ2-3
d_gene: NA
abundance: NA
v_gene: TRBV5-4

CDR3nt: TGTGCCAGTTTAGCGGGAGCCTACAATGAGCAGTTCTTC
CDR3aa: CASLAGAYNEQFF
j_gene: TRBJ2-1
d_gene: TRBD2
abundance: NA
v_gene: TRBV2

CDR3nt: TGCGCCAGCAGTGAAGGGGAAAAACTGTTTTTT
CDR3aa: CASSEGEKLFF
j_gene: TRBJ1-4
d_gene: NA
abundance: NA
v_gene: TRBV10-2

CDR3nt: TGCAGCGTTGAAGACTGGACGGAGGGGCCTCAAGAGACCCAGTACTTC
CDR3aa: CSVEDWTEGPQETQYF
j_gene: TRBJ2-5
d_gene: NA
abundance: NA
v_gene: TRBV29-1

CDR3nt: TGTGCCAGCAGTTACGCCAGGGGGGGAACAGATACGCAGTATTTT
CDR3aa: CASSYARGGTDTQYF
j_gene: TRBJ2-3
d_gene: NA
abundance: once
v_gene: TRBV6-5

CDR3nt: TGTGCCAGCAGCTTAGATGGCGGGAAAATGCAAGAGCAGTACTTC
CDR3aa: CASSLDGGKMQEQYF
j_gene: TRBJ2-7
d_gene: NA
abundance: NA
v_gene: TRBV7-9

CDR3nt: TGTGCCAGCAGCTCATCCAAGTACAGGGAAGAGACCCAGTACTTC
CDR3aa: CASSSSKYREETQYF
j_gene: TRBJ2-5
d_gene: NA
abundance: NA
v_gene: TRBV28

CDR3nt: TGTGCCAGTAGTCTCTCCTACCAAGAGACCCAGTACTTC
CDR3aa: CASSLSYQETQYF
j_gene: TRBJ2-5
d_gene: NA
abundance: NA
v_gene: TRBV19

CDR3nt: TGTGCCAGCAGCTTACTAGGGACAGGGCACGAGCAGTACTTC
CDR3aa: CASSLLGTGHEQYF
j_gene: TRBJ2-7
d_gene: TRBD1
abundance: NA
v_gene: TRBV7-8

CDR3nt: TGTGCCAGCAGCGTAGGCGCGGGGGTGAACACTGAAGCTTTCTTT
CDR3aa: CASSVGAGVNTEAFF
j_gene: TRBJ1-1
d_gene: NA
abundance: once
v_gene: TRBV9

CDR3nt: TGTGCCAGCAGCGTAGATCCAGGGGGTGTGAACACTGAAGCTTTCTTT
CDR3aa: CASSVDPGGVNTEAFF
j_gene: TRBJ1-1
d_gene: TRBD1
abundance: NA
v_gene: TRBV9

CDR3nt: TGTGCCAGCAGCGTAGACGGGATGCATGAGACCCAGTACTTC
CDR3aa: CASSVDGMHETQYF
j_gene: TRBJ2-5
d_gene: NA
abundance: NA
v_gene: TRBV9

CDR3nt: TGTGCCAGCAGCGGTCAGGGGGGATCAGGACAGGGGCTCCGTGAGCAGTTCTTC
CDR3aa: CASSGQGGSGQGLREQFF
j_gene: TRBJ2-1
d_gene: TRBD1
abundance: NA
v_gene: TRBV5-4

CDR3nt: TGTGCCAGCAGTTACGACCGGCTAGGCGTCGAGCAGTACTTC
CDR3aa: CASSYDRLGVEQYF
j_gene: TRBJ2-7
d_gene: NA
abundance: once
v_gene: TRBV6-5

CDR3nt: TGTGCCAGCAGCAAGCCAGCGGGTGAGCAGTACTTC
CDR3aa: CASSKPAGEQYF
j_gene: TRBJ2-7
d_gene: NA
abundance: NA
v_gene: TRBV5-4

CDR3nt: TGTGCCAGCAGTTTCCCCTTGAGACTAGAATCCACCTACGAGCAGTACTTC
CDR3aa: CASSFPLRLESTYEQYF
j_gene: TRBJ2-7
d_gene: NA
abundance: NA
v_gene: TRBV28

CDR3nt: TGTGCCAGTAGTATCGGAGACACAAACACTGAAGCTTTCTTT
CDR3aa: CASSIGDTNTEAFF
j_gene: TRBJ1-1
d_gene: NA
abundance: NA
v_gene: TRBV19

CDR3nt: TGTGCCAGCAGCGTAGAGAAAGCGGGTACCAATGAGCAGTTCTTC
CDR3aa: CASSVEKAGTNEQFF
j_gene: TRBJ2-1
d_gene: NA
abundance: few
v_gene: TRBV9

CDR3nt: TGTGCCAGTAGCACTCTTAGCTCCTACAATGAGCAGTTCTTC
CDR3aa: CASSTLSSYNEQFF
j_gene: TRBJ2-1
d_gene: NA
abundance: NA
v_gene: TRBV19

CDR3nt: TGTGCCACCAGCAGAGACTCAGCTAGCTCTGGAAACACCATATATTTT
CDR3aa: CATSRDSASSGNTIYF
j_gene: TRBJ1-3
d_gene: NA
abundance: NA
v_gene: TRBV15

CDR3nt: TGTGCCAGCAGATCCGGACTAGCGGACTACGAGCAGTACTTC
CDR3aa: CASRSGLADYEQYF
j_gene: TRBJ2-7
d_gene: TRBD2
abundance: NA
v_gene: TRBV28

CDR3nt: TGTGCCAGCAGTTCCCCCGGGACAGGGGTGATTTCCACTGAAGCTTTCTTT
CDR3aa: CASSSPGTGVISTEAFF
j_gene: TRBJ1-1
d_gene: TRBD1
abundance: hyperexpanded
v_gene: TRBV28

CDR3nt: TGTGCCAGCAGCTTAGTCAGGGGGATTTACAATGAGCAGTTCTTC
CDR3aa: CASSLVRGIYNEQFF
j_gene: TRBJ2-1
d_gene: TRBD1
abundance: once
v_gene: TRBV11-2